The rows below give T cell receptor beta chains drawn from one sample of a study of Graves' ophthalmopathy and Graves' hyperthyroidism. Via MiXCR, TCRdb re-called the multiplex PCR reads, giving one row per CDR3 protein. The sample includes 500,000 to 800,000 distinct CDR3 sequences, roughly 39% of them seen just once. Sequenced material: peripheral blood. The receptors originated from an adult man with Graves' ophthalmopathy. The CDR3 runs from the conserved cysteine through the conserved F or W. The D gene is left open where the match is weak. Expanded clones are given a class, and other clones once, few, many or no size at all.

clone size	V gene	D gene	J gene	CDR3 protein	CDR3 DNA
many	TRBV19	.	TRBJ1-2	CASSRAQGSRDYGYTF	TGTGCCAGTAGTAGGGCACAGGGATCGAGAGACTATGGCTACACCTTC
.	TRBV7-9	.	TRBJ2-7	CASSLRGEFCEQYF	TGTGCCAGCAGCTTGAGGGGTGAGTTCTGCGAGCAGTACTTC
few	TRBV27	TRBD2	TRBJ2-7	CASSLLFSGELPNEQYF	TGTGCCAGCAGTCTTCTGTTTAGCGGGGAACTCCCCAACGAGCAGTACTTC
many	TRBV7-8	.	TRBJ2-2	CASSGANTGELFF	TGTGCCAGCAGCGGAGCGAACACCGGGGAGCTGTTTTTT
many	TRBV19	.	TRBJ2-7	CASSISPDSYEQYF	TGTGCCAGTAGTATTTCCCCAGACTCCTACGAGCAGTACTTC
many	TRBV7-6	TRBD2	TRBJ2-2	CASSLELAGYTGELFF	TGTGCCAGCAGCTTAGAACTAGCGGGGTACACCGGGGAGCTGTTTTTT
.	TRBV15	.	TRBJ1-1	CATSRDVGRGNTEAFF	TGTGCCACCAGCAGAGACGTAGGACGGGGGAACACTGAAGCTTTCTTT
.	TRBV12-3/TRBV12-4	TRBD1	TRBJ1-5	CASSQGTGNSNQPQHF	TGTGCCAGCAGCCAGGGGACAGGGAATAGCAATCAGCCCCAGCATTTT
.	TRBV20-1	TRBD1	TRBJ1-5	CSARDIRGRVETQHF	TGCAGTGCTAGAGATATTAGGGGGCGGGTGGAGACCCAGCATTTT
few	TRBV5-1	.	TRBJ2-7	CASSTSDSEQYF	TGCGCCAGCAGCACCTCGGACAGTGAGCAGTACTTC
many	TRBV10-3	.	TRBJ1-5	CASSYGKRQGPQPQHF	TGTGCCAGCAGTTACGGGAAGCGGCAGGGGCCTCAGCCCCAGCATTTT
few	TRBV24-1	.	TRBJ2-7	CATSDPTENEQYF	TGTGCCACCAGTGACCCCACGGAAAACGAGCAGTACTTC
.	TRBV29-1	.	TRBJ1-2	CSVEVMGRQNSYTF	TGCAGCGTTGAGGTAATGGGACGGCAGAACAGCTACACCTTC
.	TRBV20-1	.	TRBJ2-2	CSASPHGGELFF	TGCAGTGCTAGCCCCCACGGGGGGGAGCTGTTTTTT
.	TRBV5-5	TRBD1	TRBJ2-2	CASSSRDRGLLDTGELFF	TGTGCCAGCAGCAGCCGGGACAGGGGACTACTCGACACCGGGGAGCTGTTTTTT
.	TRBV11-1	TRBD1	TRBJ2-7	CASSLVLRDRNSYEQYF	TGTGCCAGCAGCTTAGTCCTCCGGGACAGGAACTCCTACGAGCAGTACTTC
.	TRBV10-3	.	TRBJ2-5	CAISESIGSGSQETQYF	TGTGCCATCAGTGAGTCTATTGGCTCGGGTTCGCAAGAGACCCAGTACTTC
many	TRBV7-2	.	TRBJ2-7	CASSFQEHYEQYF	TGTGCCAGCAGCTTTCAGGAACACTACGAGCAGTACTTC
many	TRBV7-8	TRBD1	TRBJ1-1	CASSLVQGNAEAFF	TGTGCCAGCAGCTTAGTACAGGGGAACGCTGAAGCTTTCTTT
.	TRBV24-1	.	TRBJ1-1	CASSSVVVGKAFF	TGTGCCAGCAGTTCAGTCGTCGTCGGTAAAGCTTTCTTT
many	TRBV25-1	TRBD1	TRBJ1-6	CASTSGQGYSPLHF	TGTGCCAGCACTAGCGGACAGGGTTACTCACCCCTCCACTTT
.	TRBV7-3	.	TRBJ1-1	CASQSLGRGGTEAFF	TGTGCCAGCCAAAGTTTGGGGAGAGGGGGCACTGAAGCTTTCTTT
.	TRBV5-1	TRBD1	TRBJ2-5	CASSLWTGGQETQYF	TGCGCCAGCAGCTTGTGGACAGGGGGTCAAGAGACCCAGTACTTC
few	TRBV5-1	.	TRBJ2-7	CASSSRTALSYEQYF	TGCGCCAGCAGCTCGCGGACAGCCCTCTCCTACGAGCAGTACTTC
once	TRBV7-2	TRBD2	TRBJ2-7	CASSLSSGGAHEQYF	TGTGCCAGCAGCTTATCGAGCGGGGGGGCACATGAGCAGTACTTC
few	TRBV12-3/TRBV12-4	.	TRBJ1-1	CASSSQFLVAFF	TGTGCCAGCAGTTCACAGTTCCTAGTAGCTTTCTTT
many	TRBV5-1	.	TRBJ1-2	CASSPGHTGVNYGYTF	TGCGCCAGCAGCCCGGGACACACCGGGGTCAACTATGGCTACACCTTC
.	TRBV4-3	TRBD1	TRBJ1-4	CASSQGQGGTEKLFF	TGCGCCAGCAGCCAAGGACAGGGGGGAACTGAAAAACTGTTTTTT
.	TRBV3-1	.	TRBJ2-7	CASSQVGQHPYEQYF	TGTGCCAGCAGCCAAGTGGGCCAGCACCCCTACGAGCAGTACTTC
.	TRBV12-3/TRBV12-4	TRBD1	TRBJ2-5	CASSWRDRLMETQYF	TGTGCCAGCAGCTGGCGGGACAGGCTGATGGAGACCCAGTACTTC
.	TRBV6-6	.	TRBJ2-5	CASGYQGEAQYF	TGTGCCAGCGGTTACCAGGGGGAGGCCCAGTACTTC
few	TRBV29-1	TRBD2	TRBJ2-3	CSVAGGFTDTQYF	TGCAGCGTAGCGGGAGGGTTCACAGATACGCAGTATTTT
.	TRBV5-1	TRBD1	TRBJ2-5	CASSQGQDQETQYF	TGTGCCAGCAGTCAGGGACAGGATCAAGAGACCCAGTACTTC
many	TRBV2	.	TRBJ2-2	CASSAGGAGTGELFF	TGTGCCAGCAGTGCCGGGGGCGCGGGCACCGGGGAGCTGTTTTTT
many	TRBV29-1	.	TRBJ2-2	CSVLANTGELFF	TGCAGCGTTCTAGCGAACACCGGGGAGCTGTTTTTT
many	TRBV19	.	TRBJ1-5	CASSLGGGLQPQHF	TGTGCCAGTAGTCTGGGCGGGGGCCTTCAGCCCCAGCATTTT
many	TRBV9	TRBD1	TRBJ1-2	CASTLRGRGGYTF	TGTGCCAGCACCCTAAGGGGGCGGGGTGGCTACACCTTC
many	TRBV19	.	TRBJ1-4	CASKFQEVRGEKLFF	TGTGCCAGTAAATTTCAGGAAGTCAGGGGTGAAAAACTGTTTTTT
few	TRBV9	.	TRBJ2-2	CASSVGGSSTGELFF	TGTGCCAGCAGCGTAGGTGGGAGTAGCACCGGGGAGCTGTTTTTT
few	TRBV6-5	.	TRBJ1-1	CASSYGSGTEAFF	TGTGCCAGCAGTTACGGGAGTGGGACTGAAGCTTTCTTT
.	TRBV12-5	.	TRBJ1-2	CASGLQGYGYTF	TGTGCTAGTGGTTTGCAGGGGTACGGCTACACCTTC
.	TRBV2	TRBD1	TRBJ1-6	CASSEAPSGTGYSPLHF	TGTGCCAGCAGTGAAGCGCCCTCGGGGACAGGGTATTCACCCCTCCACTTT
many	TRBV6-1	.	TRBJ2-5	CASSGTVETQYF	TGTGCCAGCAGTGGAACTGTGGAGACCCAGTACTTC
many	TRBV20-1	.	TRBJ1-2	CSATMTGVIYGYTF	TGCAGTGCTACAATGACAGGTGTTATCTATGGCTACACCTTC
many	TRBV12-3/TRBV12-4	.	TRBJ1-2	CASSSFLGTPPATF	TGTGCCAGCAGTTCCTTCCTCGGGACTCCTCCTGCCACCTTC
many	TRBV11-3	TRBD1	TRBJ2-7	CASTERDRGVHEQYF	TGTGCCAGCACCGAGAGGGACAGGGGAGTCCACGAGCAGTACTTC
.	TRBV30	.	TRBJ1-5	CAWSVRLDQPQHF	TGTGCCTGGAGTGTACGTCTTGATCAGCCCCAGCATTTT
.	TRBV7-2	.	TRBJ1-6	CASSLLHGTRNSPLHF	TGTGCCAGCAGTTTATTGCACGGGACGAGGAATTCACCCCTCCACTTT
many	TRBV29-1	.	TRBJ1-2	CSVGSGSDGYTF	TGCAGCGTTGGATCGGGCTCCGATGGCTACACCTTC
many	TRBV11-3	TRBD2	TRBJ2-5	CASSHGTSGQETQYF	TGTGCCAGCAGCCATGGGACTAGCGGACAAGAGACCCAGTACTTC
.	TRBV7-6	.	TRBJ2-1	CASSLASSRYGDGDEQFF	TGTGCCAGCAGCTTAGCCAGTTCTAGATATGGGGATGGGGATGAGCAGTTCTTC
.	TRBV29-1	.	TRBJ1-1	CSVEKGFLNTEAFF	TGCAGCGTTGAGAAGGGGTTCTTGAACACTGAAGCTTTCTTT
.	TRBV30	TRBD1	TRBJ2-5	CAWSYGTGGLKTQYF	TGTGCCTGGAGCTACGGGACAGGGGGATTAAAGACCCAGTACTTC